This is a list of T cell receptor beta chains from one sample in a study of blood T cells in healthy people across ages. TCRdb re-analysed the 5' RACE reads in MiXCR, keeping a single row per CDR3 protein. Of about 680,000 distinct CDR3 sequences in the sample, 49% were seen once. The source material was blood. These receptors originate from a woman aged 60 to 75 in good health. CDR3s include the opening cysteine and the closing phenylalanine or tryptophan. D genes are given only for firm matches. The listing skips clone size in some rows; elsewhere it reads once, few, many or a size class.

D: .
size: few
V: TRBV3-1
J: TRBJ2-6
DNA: TGTGCCAGCAGCCCCATGACTAACTCTGGGGCCAACGTCCTGACTTTC
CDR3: CASSPMTNSGANVLTF

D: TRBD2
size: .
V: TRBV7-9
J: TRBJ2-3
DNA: TGTGCCAGCAGTACCGGGCCGGGACTAGGAGCAGATACGCAGTATTTT
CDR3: CASSTGPGLGADTQYF

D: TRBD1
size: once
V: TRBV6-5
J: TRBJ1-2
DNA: TGTGCCAGCAGACTCGGACAGGGGGTCTATGGCTACACCTTC
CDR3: CASRLGQGVYGYTF

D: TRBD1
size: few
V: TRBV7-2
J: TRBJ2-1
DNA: TGTGCCAGCAGCTTAGCCGACAGGGGTCAGAGGTCCTACAATGAGCAGTTCTTC
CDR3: CASSLADRGQRSYNEQFF

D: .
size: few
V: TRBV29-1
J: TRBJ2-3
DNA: TGCAGCGTTCTAGGGGCTGGCACAGATACGCAGTATTTT
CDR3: CSVLGAGTDTQYF

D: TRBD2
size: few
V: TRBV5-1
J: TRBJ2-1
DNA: TGCGCCAGCAGCTTGGTTGAGGGACTACACAATGAGCAGTTCTTC
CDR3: CASSLVEGLHNEQFF

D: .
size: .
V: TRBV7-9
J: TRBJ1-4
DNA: TGTGCCAGCAGCCCCGAACGGGAAAAACTGTTTTTT
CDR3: CASSPEREKLFF

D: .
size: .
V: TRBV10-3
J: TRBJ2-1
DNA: TGTGCCATCAGTGGGCAACAGGGTGCCTCCTACAATGAGCAGTTCTTC
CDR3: CAISGQQGASYNEQFF

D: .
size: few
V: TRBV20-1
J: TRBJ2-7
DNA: TGCAGTTCCGGGGAATACAATGAGCAGTACTTC
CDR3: CSSGEYNEQYF

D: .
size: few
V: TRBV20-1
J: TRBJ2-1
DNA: TGCAGTGCTAGGCGTCAAGAAAATGAGCAGTTCTTC
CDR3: CSARRQENEQFF

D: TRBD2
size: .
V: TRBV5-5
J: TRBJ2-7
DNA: TGTGCCAGCAGCTTGAGGCGGGAGGGGGACTACGAGCAGTACTTC
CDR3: CASSLRREGDYEQYF

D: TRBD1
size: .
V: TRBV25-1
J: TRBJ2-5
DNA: TGTGCCAGCAGTGAATACCGGGACAGGGGGCATCAAGAGACCCAGTACTTC
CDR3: CASSEYRDRGHQETQYF

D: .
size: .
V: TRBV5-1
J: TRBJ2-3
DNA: TGCGCCAGCAGCCTACCGGGAGATACGCAGTATTTT
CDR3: CASSLPGDTQYF

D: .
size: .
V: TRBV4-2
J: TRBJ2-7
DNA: TGTGCCAGCAGCCAAGTGGGTATGACACCCTACGAGCAGTACTTC
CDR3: CASSQVGMTPYEQYF

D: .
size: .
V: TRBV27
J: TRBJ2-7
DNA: TGTGCCAGCAGTTTATCGAGTCAGGGGCTAGGCTACGAGCAGTACTTC
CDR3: CASSLSSQGLGYEQYF

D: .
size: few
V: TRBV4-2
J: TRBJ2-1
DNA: TGTGCCAGCAGCCAAGGACCTAGCCTCGGTTACAATGAGCAGTTCTTC
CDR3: CASSQGPSLGYNEQFF

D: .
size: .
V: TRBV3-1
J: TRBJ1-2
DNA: TGTGCCAGCAGCCTAAGACTCGAAGGGGGGGTATATGGCTACACCTTC
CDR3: CASSLRLEGGVYGYTF

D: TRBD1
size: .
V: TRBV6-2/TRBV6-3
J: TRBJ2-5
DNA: TGTGCCAGCAGACCCGACAGGGGGTGGGAGACCCAGTACTTC
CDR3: CASRPDRGWETQYF

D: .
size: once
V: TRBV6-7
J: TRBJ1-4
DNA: TGTGCCAACCACAGGATACAGAATGAAAAACTGTTTTTT
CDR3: CANHRIQNEKLFF

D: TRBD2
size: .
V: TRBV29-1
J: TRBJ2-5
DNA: TGCAGCGTTGAACTAGCGGGAGAAGAGACCCAGTACTTC
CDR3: CSVELAGEETQYF

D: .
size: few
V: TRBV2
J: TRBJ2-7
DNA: TGTGCCAGCAGTGTGGGCAGATCCTACGAGCAGTACTTC
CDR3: CASSVGRSYEQYF

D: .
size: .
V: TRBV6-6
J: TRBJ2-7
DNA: TGTGCCAGCAGTCAACCCCCGGGAGACGGGAGTAGCGAGCAGTACTTC
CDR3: CASSQPPGDGSSEQYF

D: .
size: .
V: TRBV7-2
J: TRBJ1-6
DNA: TGTGCCAGCAGCTTAGGCCTCGCCGCTTCACCCCTCCACTTT
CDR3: CASSLGLAASPLHF

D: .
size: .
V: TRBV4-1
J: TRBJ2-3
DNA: TGCGCCAGCAGCCATCCAGACCTGAGCACAGATACGCAGTATTTT
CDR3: CASSHPDLSTDTQYF

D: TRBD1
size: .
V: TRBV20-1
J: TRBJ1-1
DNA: TGCAGTGCTAGAGATTCCCGGACAGGGAACACTGAAGCTTTCTTT
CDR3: CSARDSRTGNTEAFF

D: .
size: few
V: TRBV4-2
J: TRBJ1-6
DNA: TGTGCCAGCAGCCAAGACCCGGGGGCGAATTCACCCCTCCACTTT
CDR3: CASSQDPGANSPLHF

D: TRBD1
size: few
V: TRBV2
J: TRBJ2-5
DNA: TGTGCCAGCAGCCAAAACGGACAGGGAGAGACCCAGTACTTC
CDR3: CASSQNGQGETQYF

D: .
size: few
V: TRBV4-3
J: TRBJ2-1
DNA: TGCGCCAGCAGCCAAGAGGCTCTAGTATACAATGAGCAGTTCTTC
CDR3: CASSQEALVYNEQFF

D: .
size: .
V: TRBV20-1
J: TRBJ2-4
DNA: TGCAGTGCTAGAGACAGGGTCTTAAGCATTCAGTACTTC
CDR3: CSARDRVLSIQYF

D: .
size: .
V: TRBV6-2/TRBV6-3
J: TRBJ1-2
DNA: TGTGCCAGCGGCTACGTCGGCTACACCTTC
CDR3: CASGYVGYTF

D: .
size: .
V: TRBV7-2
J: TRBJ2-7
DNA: TGTGCCAGCCGGGCGGGACTTGGGGGCGAGCAGTACTTC
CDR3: CASRAGLGGEQYF

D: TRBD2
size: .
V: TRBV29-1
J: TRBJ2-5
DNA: TGCAGCGTCATAGCGGGGTGGTACAATGAGCAGTACTTC
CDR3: CSVIAGWYNEQYF

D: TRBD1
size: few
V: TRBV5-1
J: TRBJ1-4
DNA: TGCGCCAGCAGCACGGGACAGATCGATAATGAAAAACTGTTTTTT
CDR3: CASSTGQIDNEKLFF

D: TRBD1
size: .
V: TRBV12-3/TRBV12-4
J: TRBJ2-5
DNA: TGTGCCAACAGTCCCCGGGGACCACAGGGGGGAGAGACCCAGTACTTC
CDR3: CANSPRGPQGGETQYF

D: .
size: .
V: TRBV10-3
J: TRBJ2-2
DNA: TGTGCCATCCGACAGGCTGAATTGACCGGGGAGCTGTTTTTT
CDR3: CAIRQAELTGELFF

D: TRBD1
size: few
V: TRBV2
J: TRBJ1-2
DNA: TGTGCCAGCAGGGCAGACAGGGGACTACACTATGGCTACACCTTC
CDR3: CASRADRGLHYGYTF

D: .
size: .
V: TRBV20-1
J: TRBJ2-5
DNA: TGCAGTGCGCCCGACCTGGCGGAGACCCAGTACTTC
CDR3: CSAPDLAETQYF

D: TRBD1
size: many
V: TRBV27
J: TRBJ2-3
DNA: TGTGCCAGCAGGCGACAGGGGCCCACAGATACGCAGTATTTT
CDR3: CASRRQGPTDTQYF

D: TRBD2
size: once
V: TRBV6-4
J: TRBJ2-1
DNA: TGTGCCACCAAGGCTTTGGCTAGCGGGTCGAATGAGCAGTTCTTC
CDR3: CATKALASGSNEQFF

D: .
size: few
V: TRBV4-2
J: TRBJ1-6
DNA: TGTGCCAGCAGCCAAGATTGGAGGGATAATTCACCCCTCCACTTT
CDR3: CASSQDWRDNSPLHF

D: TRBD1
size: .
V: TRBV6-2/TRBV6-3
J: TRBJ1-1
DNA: TGTGCCAGCACCTGGGACAGGGGAAACACTGAAGCTTTCTTT
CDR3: CASTWDRGNTEAFF

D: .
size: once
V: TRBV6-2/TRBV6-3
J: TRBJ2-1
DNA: TGTGCCAGCGGGGTGAGCGTAGAATCCTACAATGAGCAGTTCTTC
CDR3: CASGVSVESYNEQFF

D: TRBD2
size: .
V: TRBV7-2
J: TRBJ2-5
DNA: TGTGCCAGCAGCTTACGACTAGCTCCACATGAGCAGTACTTC
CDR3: CASSLRLAPHEQYF

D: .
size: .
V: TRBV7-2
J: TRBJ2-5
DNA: TGTGTCAGCAGCTTAGTCGGGCTTCAAGAGACCCAGTACTTC
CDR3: CVSSLVGLQETQYF

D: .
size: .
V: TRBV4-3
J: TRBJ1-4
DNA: TGCGCCAGCAGCCAAGATGGGGGTACTAATGAAAAACTGTTTTTT
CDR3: CASSQDGGTNEKLFF

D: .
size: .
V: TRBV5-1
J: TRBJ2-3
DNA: TGCGCCAGCAGTTTCGTTACGGCGGCTAGCACAGATATGCAGTATTTT
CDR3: CASSFVTAASTDMQYF

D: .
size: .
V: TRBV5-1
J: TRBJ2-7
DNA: TGCGCCAGCAGCTCGCGATCTAACTCACAGCGGAACGAGCAGTACTTC
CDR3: CASSSRSNSQRNEQYF

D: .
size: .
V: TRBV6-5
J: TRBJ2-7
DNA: TGCGCCAGCAGTCAAAGGGCAGCCGTCGACGAGCAGTACTTC
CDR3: CASSQRAAVDEQYF

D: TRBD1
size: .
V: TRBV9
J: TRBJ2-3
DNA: TGTGCCAGCAGCGACTCAGGGGGCGAGGCAGATACGCAGTATTTT
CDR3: CASSDSGGEADTQYF

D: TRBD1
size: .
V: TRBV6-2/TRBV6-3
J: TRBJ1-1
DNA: TGTGCCAGCAGCGGCGGACAGGGTTGGACTGAAGCTTTCTTT
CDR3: CASSGGQGWTEAFF

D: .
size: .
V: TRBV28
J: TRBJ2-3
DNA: TGTGCCAGCAGCCCAATAGACATCTCTAGCACAGATACGCAGTATTTT
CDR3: CASSPIDISSTDTQYF

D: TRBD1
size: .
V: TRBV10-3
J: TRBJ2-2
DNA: TGTGCCATCATGACAGGGGAGAGTGAGGCCGGGGAGCTGTTTTTT
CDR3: CAIMTGESEAGELFF